Sequencing of this T cell receptor beta chain was carried out in a study of blood T cell repertoires in COVID-19. The study recruited people aged about 18 to 89 years across approximately 25 US areas. Germline V gene sequence: CDR1 SGHRS, CDR2 YFSETQ. V lost 5 bases to trimming and J lost 5 bases; unmatched junction nucleotides: 3. This CDR3 is built from 12 residues. This clone was seen once. Some clones are missing from TCRdb's copy, which holds only in-frame ones; the method was immunoSEQ multiplex PCR. Seen here are about 270,000 clones, more than 80% observed once, and the top ten hold roughly 3.9%.

The V call is TRBV5-1, the J call TRBJ2-7, with 8 bases matching TRBD2. The receptor comes from a woman aged 25 to 45 with acute COVID-19. The sequencing input was PBMCs or T cells enriched from blood (not recorded which). CDR3 in amino acids: CASSLGGDEQYF. The CDR3 nucleotides are TGCGCCAGCAGTCTCGGGGGGGACGAGCAGTACTTC.